These 30 T cell receptor beta chains were all obtained from the same sample, sequenced in a study of cytomegalovirus exposure and HLA in healthy donors. Use of 60 Vbeta and 13 Jbeta primers characterized the PCR. The protocol was immunoSEQ multiplex PCR, while the TCRdb copy is restricted to in-frame clones and leaves out a portion. The sample has approximately 140,000 clones; around three quarters are singletons. Sequencing was carried out using PBMCs. Receptors were obtained from a man aged 35-49 years in good health and CMV-seropositive.

This sequence joins TRBV28 and TRBJ2-7; D is possibly TRBD2 (6 bases). V shed 6 bases and J shed 2 bases, with 20 bases lying between them. The CDR3 consists of 16 residues. From germline, CDR1 is MDHEN and CDR2 SYDVKM. The DNA of the CDR3 is TGTGCCAGCAGGCGCATGGAGGGTGGGCCACCCTACGAGCAGTACTTC. It codes for CASRRMEGGPPYEQYF.

V usage is TRBV29-1 and J usage is TRBJ1-1; possibly TRBD1 for D (5 bases). In germline, CDR1 is SQVTM, CDR2 ANQGSEA. This CDR3 contains 13 residues. V was trimmed by 0 bases and J by 3 bases, leaving 8 bases between them. The CDR3 DNA sequence: TGCAGCGTTGAAGATTCAGGGTACACTGAAGCTTTCTTT. Amino acids: CSVEDSGYTEAFF.

The rearrangement joins TRBV25-1 to TRBJ2-7, with TRBD2 matching over 7 bases. Looked up from germline, CDR1 is MGHDK and CDR2 is SYGVNS. This CDR3 has 13 residues. With 3 bases clipped from V and 11 bases from J, the junction kept 10 bases outside the gene matches. CDR3 sequence: CASSENGREKEYF. Here the CDR3 DNA reads TGTGCCAGCAGTGAGAATGGGAGGGAAAAGGAGTACTTC.

V usage is TRBV5-1 and J usage is TRBJ2-7; 8 bases agree with TRBD2. J lost 2 bases, V lost 4 bases, and 8 bases had no gene match. This CDR3 comprises 15 residues. The V gene's germline CDR1 is SGHRS and CDR2 YFSETQ. CDR3 nucleotide sequence: TGCGCCAGCAGCACGCGGGGGGATGGTCCCTACGAGCAGTACTTC. Translated, it gives CASSTRGDGPYEQYF.

This clone was observed once. The chain employs TRBV11-2 and TRBJ1-6; 8 bases are shared with TRBD1. V was pared by 3 bases and J by 6 bases, with 7 bases of the junction left unmatched. The CDR3 covers 16 residues. Germline V CDR1 and CDR2: SGHAT, FQNNGV. The CDR3, as DNA: TGTGCCAGCAGCTTCGACGACAGGGGAGGTAATTCACCCCTCCACTTT. Its protein product is CASSFDDRGGNSPLHF.

The rearrangement links TRBV5-1 to TRBJ1-4, with TRBD1 matching over 7 bases. V lost 4 bases, J lost 5 bases, and 8 bases stayed unmatched. In germline, CDR1 is SGHRS, CDR2 YFSETQ. The CDR3 consists of 15 residues. The CDR3 loop is CASSGRDSFNEKLFF. In DNA, the CDR3 is TGCGCCAGCAGCGGGCGGGACAGCTTCAATGAAAAACTGTTTTTT.

This rearrangement joins TRBV5-5 to TRBJ1-5; possible D gene TRBD1, 6 bases. The V end lost 4 bases, the J end lost 9 bases, and 17 bases lay between the germline ends. In germline, CDR1 is SGHKS, CDR2 YYEKEE (reference sequence). The CDR3 has 14 amino acids. The CDR3 protein is CASSPWTAQGPQHF. The CDR3 DNA reads TGTGCCAGCAGCCCGTGGACAGCCCAGGGGCCCCAGCATTTT.

This clone has only one observation. The chain joins TRBV19 to TRBJ1-4; 7 nucleotides line up with TRBD1. The J segment lost 6 bases and the V segment lost 4 bases, leaving 2 bases of the junction unmatched. Germline-derived CDR1 and CDR2 are LNHDA and SQIVND (reference sequence). This CDR3 region has 13 residues. CDR3: CASSRQGYEKLFF. The CDR3 nucleotides are TGTGCCAGTAGTAGACAGGGTTATGAAAAACTGTTTTTT.

The chain links TRBV4-3 to TRBJ2-6; 7 bases are shared with TRBD1. CDR1 and CDR2 (germline): LGHNA, YSLEER. The V and J ends lost 4 bases and 0 bases, in that order; junction bases with no gene match: 9. The CDR3 covers 18 residues. For the CDR3, the DNA is TGCGCCAGCAGCCCGACAGGGACAAAGTACTCTGGGGCCAACGTCCTGACTTTC. It codes for CASSPTGTKYSGANVLTF.

The rearrangement links TRBV7-6 to TRBJ2-2; 9 bases align to TRBD2. CDR3 length equals 21 residues. V trimming: 1 base; J trimming: 3 bases; junction bases outside the gene matches: 18. Germline CDR1 is SGHVS and CDR2 is FNYEAQ. CDR3 sequence: CASSLGLGGSGGSQDTGELFF. For the CDR3, the DNA is TGTGCCAGCAGCTTAGGACTGGGTGGTAGCGGGGGCTCACAGGACACCGGGGAGCTGTTTTTT.

The rearrangement links TRBV18 to TRBJ2-7, with 8 bases aligning to TRBD1. The CDR3 extends over 17 amino acids. V trimming: 1 base; J trimming: 0 bases; junction bases outside the gene matches: 8. Looked up from germline, CDR1 is KGHSH and CDR2 is LQKENI. Here the CDR3 DNA reads TGTGCCAGCTCACCACTTCCGGGACAGGTAAACTCCTACGAGCAGTACTTC. It specifies CASSPLPGQVNSYEQYF.

This clone has only a few counts. The sample holds other DNA sequences that translate to the same CDR3. This chain connects TRBV29-1 to TRBJ2-5, with D perhaps TRBD1 (5 bases). V gave up 6 bases and J gave up 4 bases, with 9 bases separating them. This CDR3 has 11 residues. Germline V CDR1 and CDR2: SQVTM, ANQGSEA. The DNA of the CDR3 is TGCAGCGTCGGTCAGGGAGAGACCCAGTACTTC. This codes for CSVGQGETQYF.

V gene TRBV7-2 combines with J gene TRBJ2-1; D ambiguous. V shed 0 bases and J shed 7 bases, with 10 bases lying between them. This CDR3 is 14 amino acids long. The V gene's germline CDR1 is SGHTA and CDR2 FQGNSA. CDR3: CASSLAGSRNEQFF. DNA for the CDR3: TGTGCCAGCAGCTTAGCAGGTTCGAGGAATGAGCAGTTCTTC.

This chain joins TRBV6-6 and TRBJ1-2; the match to TRBD1 covers 9 bases. Germline CDR1 MNHNY, CDR2 SVGAGI (reference sequence). There are 16 residues in the CDR3. J gave up 5 bases and V 6 bases, and 13 bases lay outside the gene matches. CDR3 loop: CASSLSWGQGGYGYTF. The CDR3 DNA is TGTGCCAGCAGCCTCTCTTGGGGACAGGGAGGGTATGGCTACACCTTC.

The CDR3 reads CASSASSNSNQPQHF. DNA of the CDR3: TGTGCCAGCAGCGCAAGCTCAAATAGCAATCAGCCCCAGCATTTT. The V gene is TRBV6-1, the J gene TRBJ1-5; D remains ambiguous. This CDR3 comprises 15 residues. The germline V and J ends were trimmed by 6 bases and 0 bases, with 12 bases remaining between them. CDR1 and CDR2 from the germline V gene are MNHNS and SASEGT.

This clone was seen more than once but under ten times. J is TRBJ2-7 and V is TRBV21-1; TRBD1 is the table's D call and was not checked against the DNA. TRBV21-1 is flagged as a pseudogene. The CDR3 contains 16 residues. CDR3 DNA sequence: TGTGCCAGCAGCAATTTAACTGGGCAGGGGGTATACGAGCAGTACTTC. As protein: CASSNLTGQGVYEQYF.

The chain couples TRBV30 to TRBJ1-4, with 10 bases that match TRBD1. V lost 2 bases to trimming and J lost 0 bases; unmatched junction nucleotides: 9. The germline gives CDR1 GTSNPN, CDR2 SVGIG (reference sequence). The CDR3 spans 18 residues. CDR3 sequence: CAWSRDRGFPATNEKLFF. The DNA of the CDR3 is TGTGCCTGGAGTAGGGACAGGGGATTCCCTGCAACTAATGAAAAACTGTTTTTT.

The chain recombines TRBV4-1 with TRBJ2-7; D possibly corresponds to TRBD1 (6 bases). With 5 bases removed from V and 3 bases from J, the gap between germline ends came to 11 bases. This CDR3 has 13 amino acids. The germline gives CDR1 MGHRA, CDR2 YSYEKL. In nucleotides, the CDR3 is TGCGCCAGCAGCGCTGGGACATTCTACGAGCAGTACTTC. This codes for CASSAGTFYEQYF.

This rearrangement joins TRBV6-5 to TRBJ2-7; 9 nucleotides agree with TRBD2. This CDR3 region has 15 residues. Germline lookup yields CDR1 MNHEY and CDR2 SVGAGI. V lost 0 bases and J lost 4; bases outside the gene matches: 4. CDR3 loop: CASSYSSGSLYEQYF. The CDR3 bases are TGTGCCAGCAGTTACTCTAGCGGGAGCTTGTACGAGCAGTACTTC.

The gene calls are TRBV28 and TRBJ1-1; 11 nucleotides line up with TRBD1. CDR3 length equals 16 residues. The V gene end was trimmed by 3 bases and the J gene end by 7 bases; junction bases not matched to a gene: 10. Germline V CDR1 and CDR2: MDHEN, SYDVKM. For the CDR3, the DNA is TGTGCCAGCAGTTTCCTAGGTTGGACAGGGGGCCATGAAGCTTTCTTT. This translates into CASSFLGWTGGHEAFF.

On this clone itself: Likely a read error: the CDR3 ends without its conserved phenylalanine or tryptophan. V gene TRBV4-2 combines with J gene TRBJ1-1; 7 nucleotides line up with TRBD1. Trimming cost V 0 bases and J 0 bases; bases outside gene matches: 1. This CDR3 region has 15 residues. CDR1 is LGHNA and CDR2 is YNFKEQ in the germline V gene. The CDR3 protein is CASSQDGQVNTEAFL. CDR3 DNA: TGTGCCAGCAGCCAAGACGGACAGGTGAACACTGAAGCTTTCCTT.

The chain carries TRBV6-6 and TRBJ1-5; tentatively, D is TRBD1 (5 bases). The CDR3 loop spans 14 amino acids. V was pared by 8 bases and J by 4 bases, with 15 bases between. Germline CDR1 and CDR2: MNHNY and SVGAGI (reference sequence). CDR3 loop: CASHLREGNQPQHF. CDR3 in DNA: TGTGCCAGCCACCTGAGGGAGGGGAATCAGCCCCAGCATTTT.

This clone appeared a single time. This chain links TRBV7-9 with TRBJ2-2; the match to TRBD1 covers 8 bases. Germline V gene lookup returns CDR1 SEHNR and CDR2 FQNEAQ (reference sequence). V shed 5 bases and J 1 base; nucleotides not matched to a gene: 6. The CDR3 is made up of 16 amino acids. The CDR3 spells CASSPSGTGNTGELFF. The CDR3, as DNA: TGTGCCAGCAGCCCTTCCGGGACAGGGAACACCGGGGAGCTGTTTTTT.

V is TRBV5-8 and J is TRBJ1-4, with D possibly being TRBD1 (5 bases). Trimming took 4 bases from V and 10 from J, leaving 17 bases between them. Germline lookup yields CDR1 SGHTS and CDR2 YDEGEE. The CDR3 length is 14 residues. The chain's CDR3 is CASSDGGRRAKLFF. The CDR3 bases are TGTGCCAGCAGCGACGGGGGACGACGTGCAAAACTGTTTTTT.

This clone was seen a single time. The chain couples TRBV28 to TRBJ1-2; maybe TRBD1 (6 bases). CDR1 and CDR2 from the germline V gene are MDHEN and SYDVKM. The CDR3 runs to 14 residues. Trimming shortened V by 6 bases and J by 6 bases, and 17 bases separated the two germline ends. The CDR3 DNA is TGTGCCAGCAGGGCAACAGGGATCACACATGGCTACACCTTC. Protein: CASRATGITHGYTF.

The chain uses TRBV28 and TRBJ1-2; 9 bases match TRBD1. The CDR3 has 14 amino acids. V gave up 4 bases and J gave up 5 bases; unmatched junction bases: 5. Germline CDR1 and CDR2: MDHEN and SYDVKM. CDR3 protein: CASSWTGAGYGYTF. The DNA of the CDR3 is TGTGCCAGCAGTTGGACAGGGGCCGGGTATGGCTACACCTTC.

DNA for the CDR3: TGTGCCAGCTCACCACAGTCGGGCTACGAGCAGTACTTC. Protein: CASSPQSGYEQYF. The rearrangement links TRBV18 to TRBJ2-7; D is uncertain. Per germline, CDR1 KGHSH and CDR2 LQKENI. Trimming removed 1 base at V and 3 bases at J, with 7 bases between. CDR3 length: 13 residues. Full variable domain (remainder filled in from reference TRBV18 and TRBJ2-7): NAGVMQNPRHLVRRRGQEARLRCSPMKGHSHVYWYRQLPEEGLKFMVYLQKENIIDESGMPKERFSAEFPKEGPSILRIQQVVRGDSAAYFCASSPQSGYEQYFGPGTRLTVT.

This clone was detected once. This chain connects TRBV7-2 to TRBJ2-7; D gene ambiguous. CDR1 SGHTA and CDR2 FQGNSA come from the germline V gene. CDR3 length: 11 amino acids. Trimming took off 5 bases at V and 4 bases at J, with 6 bases between the two ends. CDR3: CASSQQYEQYF. CDR3 nucleotides: TGTGCCAGCAGCCAACAATACGAGCAGTACTTC.

The chain carries TRBV9 and TRBJ1-4, with 8 nucleotides matching TRBD1. Trimming cost V 3 bases and J 5 bases; bases outside gene matches: 6. The CDR3 runs to 15 residues. Per the germline V gene, CDR1 is SGDLS and CDR2 is YYNGEE. The CDR3 spells CASSARQGRNEKLFF. CDR3 DNA sequence: TGTGCCAGCAGCGCCAGACAGGGGAGAAATGAAAAACTGTTTTTT.

This clone is a singleton in its sample. V is TRBV4-2 and J is TRBJ1-1; D uncertain. The V gene lost 4 bases and the J gene lost 6 bases, with 12 bases spanning the gap. Germline CDR1 is LGHNA and CDR2 is YNFKEQ. The CDR3 totals 13 residues. The CDR3 sequence is CASSPPSGSEAFF. DNA of the CDR3: TGTGCCAGCAGCCCCCCATCGGGGTCTGAAGCTTTCTTT.